This TCR beta chain was identified in a study of blood T cell repertoires in COVID-19. On the study more broadly: Material from acute and convalescent COVID-19 was sourced from the United States, Italy and Spain. Sources were T cells, B-cell-depleted T cells, or PBMCs; the material itself was cDNA or gDNA.

CDR1 is SGHRS and CDR2 is YFSETQ in the germline V gene. CDR3 size: 17 residues. V shed 4 bases and J 2 bases; nucleotides not matched to a gene: 13. Method: immunoSEQ multiplex PCR; TCRdb's copy keeps in-frame clones and lacks some. The data show 60,000 to 85,000 clones, approximately 80% seen once. This receptor was obtained from a human donor in a cohort sampled during active COVID-19. The sequencing sample was made of peripheral blood. V is TRBV5-1 and J is TRBJ2-3; the match to TRBD1 covers 7 bases. CDR3 DNA: TGCGCCAGCAGCCGGGGCAGGGCGACAGGGTCCACAGATACGCAGTATTTT. This gives the protein CASSRGRATGSTDTQYF. Full variable domain (rest looked up from reference TRBV5-1 and TRBJ2-3): KAGVTQTPRYLIKTRGQQVTLSCSPISGHRSVSWYQQTPGQGLQFLFEYFSETQRNKGNFPGRFSGRQFSNSRSEMNVSTLELGDSALYLCASSRGRATGSTDTQYFGPGTRLTVL.